A selection of T cell receptor beta chains follows, all from one sample in a study of early T cells in non-severe SARS-CoV-2 infection. Each CDR3 protein is one row after TCRdb ran MiXCR on the 5' RACE reads. The table has around 59,000 distinct CDR3 sequences, over 10% seen once. Input material: whole blood. All receptors derive from an adult who was a healthcare worker with PCR-confirmed SARS-CoV-2 infection or an uninfected control (not recorded which). The CDR3 runs from the conserved cysteine through the conserved F or W.

V gene: TRBV5-4; J gene: TRBJ2-5; CDR3 protein: CASSFPSGVDGETQYF
V gene: TRBV7-9; J gene: TRBJ1-3; CDR3 protein: CASSLGESGRNTIYF
V gene: TRBV7-2; J gene: TRBJ2-2; CDR3 protein: CASSLVAVAEGTGELFF
V gene: TRBV9; J gene: TRBJ2-1; CDR3 protein: CASSASTAEQFF
V gene: TRBV20-1; J gene: TRBJ1-1; CDR3 protein: CSAREINRVTEAFF
V gene: TRBV28; J gene: TRBJ1-1; CDR3 protein: CASSTGTVGNTEAFF
V gene: TRBV24-1; J gene: TRBJ2-2; CDR3 protein: CATSDRGRTGELFF
V gene: TRBV6-1; J gene: TRBJ1-5; CDR3 protein: CASKPKRTGWVQPQHF
V gene: TRBV2; J gene: TRBJ2-1; CDR3 protein: CASSGYNEQFF
V gene: TRBV24-1; J gene: TRBJ2-2; CDR3 protein: CATSDHTNTGELFF
V gene: TRBV15; J gene: TRBJ1-5; CDR3 protein: CATSRDRNVINQPQHF
V gene: TRBV7-9; J gene: TRBJ2-1; CDR3 protein: CASSLRTSGVDEQFF
V gene: TRBV20-1; J gene: TRBJ2-5; CDR3 protein: CSARDPGAQETQYF
V gene: TRBV15; J gene: TRBJ1-5; CDR3 protein: CATRQQLNQPQHF
V gene: TRBV11-2; J gene: TRBJ2-3; CDR3 protein: CASSSLQREGLDTQYF
V gene: TRBV29-1; J gene: TRBJ2-6; CDR3 protein: CSAAEFDSGANVLTF
V gene: TRBV4-2; J gene: TRBJ2-3; CDR3 protein: CASSQDTSLGDTQYF
V gene: TRBV19; J gene: TRBJ2-3; CDR3 protein: CASSSHYLAGGGTDTQYF
V gene: TRBV20-1; J gene: TRBJ1-1; CDR3 protein: CSAGPRLVDTEAFF
V gene: TRBV7-6; J gene: TRBJ1-3; CDR3 protein: CASSSPGVDSGNTIYF
V gene: TRBV19; J gene: TRBJ2-4; CDR3 protein: CASSIGARANIQYF
V gene: TRBV4-2; J gene: TRBJ1-1; CDR3 protein: CASSQDPPGQNLNTEAFF
V gene: TRBV12-3/TRBV12-4; J gene: TRBJ2-1; CDR3 protein: CASSSPAPSSYNEQFF
V gene: TRBV12-3/TRBV12-4; J gene: TRBJ1-2; CDR3 protein: CASTDRRANYGYTF
V gene: TRBV30; J gene: TRBJ1-1; CDR3 protein: CAWSKGTVDRVAFF
V gene: TRBV12-3/TRBV12-4; J gene: TRBJ1-2; CDR3 protein: CASSPPGGNHYGYTF
V gene: TRBV11-2; J gene: TRBJ2-5; CDR3 protein: CASSRRSEETQYF
V gene: TRBV15; J gene: TRBJ1-5; CDR3 protein: CATSSSGQGVRGNQPQHF
V gene: TRBV12-3/TRBV12-4; J gene: TRBJ2-1; CDR3 protein: CASSPRLAIYNEQFF
V gene: TRBV7-8; J gene: TRBJ2-1; CDR3 protein: CASSLAVRGEQFF
V gene: TRBV5-4; J gene: TRBJ2-7; CDR3 protein: CASSLGLSAGASHEQYF
V gene: TRBV18; J gene: TRBJ1-3; CDR3 protein: CASSPPGGQGNTIYF
V gene: TRBV7-3; J gene: TRBJ2-3; CDR3 protein: CASSSSTDTQYF
V gene: TRBV20-1; J gene: TRBJ2-3; CDR3 protein: CSASGVVRGTDTQYF
V gene: TRBV20-1; J gene: TRBJ2-3; CDR3 protein: CSAREKRASGTTDTQYF
V gene: TRBV28; J gene: TRBJ2-1; CDR3 protein: CASRAVDLDEQFF
V gene: TRBV29-1; J gene: TRBJ2-7; CDR3 protein: CSVEEDGGHEQYF
V gene: TRBV27; J gene: TRBJ2-1; CDR3 protein: CASSSRPSGGPYNEQFF
V gene: TRBV20-1; J gene: TRBJ2-3; CDR3 protein: CSALSPGQRTDTQYF
V gene: TRBV20-1; J gene: TRBJ2-4; CDR3 protein: CSAGPSGQDIQYF
V gene: TRBV29-1; J gene: TRBJ2-7; CDR3 protein: CSSSFGYEQYF
V gene: TRBV5-1; J gene: TRBJ2-3; CDR3 protein: CASSSLATGTDTQYF
V gene: TRBV29-1; J gene: TRBJ2-7; CDR3 protein: CSVEVGASGSNEQYF
V gene: TRBV9; J gene: TRBJ2-7; CDR3 protein: CASSGSLSYEQYF
V gene: TRBV29-1; J gene: TRBJ2-7; CDR3 protein: CSWRGITYEQYF
V gene: TRBV11-2; J gene: TRBJ2-1; CDR3 protein: CASSLASGIRIYEQFF
V gene: TRBV15; J gene: TRBJ2-7; CDR3 protein: CATSRDPHQSGEQYF
V gene: TRBV5-1; J gene: TRBJ2-7; CDR3 protein: CASSPNVGETSYEQYF
V gene: TRBV28; J gene: TRBJ1-1; CDR3 protein: CASSLGQGTEAFF
V gene: TRBV7-9; J gene: TRBJ2-7; CDR3 protein: CASSGRVSLPYEQYF
V gene: TRBV5-4; J gene: TRBJ1-1; CDR3 protein: CASSKEGTEAFF
V gene: TRBV5-1; J gene: TRBJ2-7; CDR3 protein: CASSMGQAEQYF
V gene: TRBV5-4; J gene: TRBJ2-7; CDR3 protein: CASSHPESYEQYF
V gene: TRBV28; J gene: TRBJ2-3; CDR3 protein: CATIPGRGSHTDTQYF